This T cell receptor (beta chain) derives from a study of technical replicates of blood from a handful of donors. The assay was immunoSEQ multiplex PCR, and TCRdb's table has in-frame clones only and misses some. Of 95,000 to 100,000 clones listed, 96% are singletons. This CDR3 has 16 amino acids. Trimming took 4 bases from V and 0 from J; bases not matched to a gene: 5. CDR1 SNHLY and CDR2 FYNNEI come from the germline V gene. The sequence came from a human donor in good health. Sequencing input: T cells isolated from PBMCs. This chain joins TRBV2 and TRBJ2-2; 7 nucleotides match TRBD2. The CDR3 protein is CASSAGRVSNTGELFF. The CDR3 DNA follows: TGTGCCAGCAGTGCGGGGAGGGTTTCGAACACCGGGGAGCTGTTTTTT.